The source of this TCR beta chain is a study of shared clonotypes between healthy human individuals. Healthy and HIV-negative, the adult donors had no recent acute infections or vaccinations. Memory CD4+ cells were the fraction left after CD45RA+ naive selection. This CDR3 is 16 amino acids long. V trimming: 5 bases; J trimming: 4 bases; junction bases outside the gene matches: 9. In germline, CDR1 is MNHEY, CDR2 SMNVEV (reference sequence). Per the study methods: Quality scores were absent from the junction-only immunoSEQ sequences, so filtering differed. Produced via immunoSEQ multiplex PCR; TCRdb's table is partial and in-frame only. V and J calls and clone size are as listed in that table; D and trimming were resolved from the DNA. Among about 610,000 clones, approximately 97% were seen once, and the ten largest hold around 0.058%.

The sequence came from a woman in her twenties or thirties in good health. Sequencing was performed on naive CD4+ T cells sorted from blood. Subset denoted: CD45RA+ positively selected. This rearrangement joins TRBV27 to TRBJ1-3, with 9 bases lining up with TRBD1. In DNA, the CDR3 is TGTGCCAGCAGTCGAGGGACAGGGCTCTCGGGAAACACCATATATTTT. This sequence encodes CASSRGTGLSGNTIYF.